The 27 T cell receptor beta chains in this list originate from one sample, sequenced in a study of identical twins. TCRdb used MiXCR to reprocess the 5' RACE reads, holding one entry per CDR3 protein. Among around 690,000 distinct CDR3 sequences listed, around 20% were seen once. This sample was shared with a second study, whose subject was T cells expressing NK-cell markers.

Input material: PBMCs. Receptor source: a woman between 18 and 30 years old in good health.

This clonotype occurred many times. V usage is TRBV30 and J usage is TRBJ1-1; no clear D gene. Trimming cost V 0 bases and J 8 bases, with 13 bases left between them. The germline CDR1 and CDR2 sequences are GTSNPN and SVGIG (reference sequence). CDR3 length: 13 residues. CDR3 sequence reads: CAWSVFTGSEAFF. Written as DNA, the CDR3 is TGTGCCTGGAGTGTATTTACCGGATCCGAAGCTTTCTTT.

This clonotype has more than one count but fewer than ten. CDR3 nucleotide sequence: TGTGCCAGCAGCTCCTCCTCAAGCACAGATACGCAGTATTTT. Protein: CASSSSSSTDTQYF. The rearrangement joins TRBV5-5 to TRBJ2-3; D is uncertain. The CDR3 covers 14 residues. The V and J ends lost 3 bases and 0 bases respectively, with 8 bases between them. Germline-derived CDR1 and CDR2 are SGHKS and YYEKEE (reference sequence).

The chain uses TRBV10-1 and TRBJ2-5; unclear D gene. Trimming took off 0 bases at V and 7 bases at J, with 6 bases between the two ends. The CDR3 has 12 residues. Per germline, CDR1 WNHNN and CDR2 SYGVQD (reference sequence). The CDR3 bases are TGCGCCAGCAGTGAGTCGGTGGGGACCCAGTACTTC. This sequence encodes CASSESVGTQYF.

The chain recombines TRBV20-1 with TRBJ2-7, with 13 bases fitting TRBD2. The V gene end was trimmed by 6 bases and the J gene end by 5 bases; junction bases not matched to a gene: 7. The V gene's germline CDR1 is DFQATT and CDR2 SNEGSKA (reference sequence). The CDR3 is 14 amino acids. The DNA of the CDR3 is TGCAGTGCGAAAGGACTAGCGGGAGCCAACGAGCAGTACTTC. Residues: CSAKGLAGANEQYF.

The genes are TRBV12-3 or TRBV12-4 and TRBJ2-3; D not certain. The CDR3 runs to 14 residues. Trimming removed 5 bases from V and 2 bases from J, with 11 bases in between. Here the CDR3 DNA reads TGTGCCAGCAGTCTACTGAGGACCACAGATACGCAGTATTTT. This gives the protein CASSLLRTTDTQYF.

The sample holds a few counts of this clonotype. The chain uses TRBV2 and TRBJ2-5, with D possibly being TRBD1 or TRBD2 (6 bases each). The CDR3 runs 12 residues. Trimming took off 10 bases at V and 5 bases at J, with 14 bases between the two ends. Germline lookup yields CDR1 SNHLY and CDR2 FYNNEI. The CDR3 DNA is TGTGCCACGGTGGGGGGCAGGGAGACCCAGTACTTC. As protein: CATVGGRETQYF.

In nucleotides, the CDR3 is TGCGCCAGCAGCCTATCACTAGCGGGAGAAGAAAATGAGCAGTTCTTC. Protein product: CASSLSLAGEENEQFF. The chain links TRBV4-3 to TRBJ2-1; 11 bases agree with TRBD2. This CDR3 has 16 residues. Germline V gene lookup returns CDR1 LGHNA and CDR2 YSLEER. J gave up 7 bases and V 4 bases, and 9 bases lay outside the gene matches.

The gene calls are TRBV5-5 and TRBJ2-1; D unclear. Trimming left V 2 bases short and J 6 bases short, with 6 bases between. This CDR3 has 12 residues. Germline lookup yields CDR1 SGHKS and CDR2 YYEKEE (reference sequence). The CDR3 sequence: CASSFNINEQFF. The CDR3 coding sequence is TGTGCCAGCAGCTTTAACATCAATGAGCAGTTCTTC.

This chain connects TRBV7-6 to TRBJ2-6; D call uncertain. The germline gives CDR1 SGHVS, CDR2 FNYEAQ. CDR3 length: 16 residues. V was pared by 4 bases and J by 2 bases, with 12 bases between. The CDR3 bases are TGTGCCAGCAGCTACATAGAGCTGGCTGGGGCCAACGTCCTGACTTTC. Translation: CASSYIELAGANVLTF.

The chain links TRBV5-1 to TRBJ2-7; TRBD2 aligns across 12 bases. CDR3 size: 15 residues. Germline CDR1 is SGHRS and CDR2 is YFSETQ. V was clipped by 2 bases and J by 6 bases; unmatched bases: 6. The CDR3 DNA is TGCGCCAGCAGCTTTTTACTAGCGGGAGGAGGCGAGCAGTACTTC. It specifies CASSFLLAGGGEQYF.

This clonotype was seen more than once but under ten times. The V gene is TRBV20-1, the J gene TRBJ2-1, with a possible D match to TRBD2 (6 bases). Germline V lookup: CDR1 DFQATT, CDR2 SNEGSKA (reference sequence). V lost 0 bases and J lost 5, with 11 bases in between. CDR3 length: 14 amino acids. Here the CDR3 reads CSARDFSGNNEQFF. Here the CDR3 DNA reads TGCAGTGCTAGAGATTTTAGCGGCAACAATGAGCAGTTCTTC.

The J gene is TRBJ2-7, the V gene TRBV7-2, with D possibly TRBD2 on 5 matching bases. The germline V gene encodes CDR1 SGHTA and CDR2 FQGNSA. V was pared by 5 bases and J by 6 bases, with 17 bases between. The CDR3 totals 14 residues. The CDR3 sequence: CASSLRVREGEQYF. The CDR3 nucleotides read TGTGCCAGCAGCCTCCGGGTCAGAGAGGGCGAGCAGTACTTC.

This chain connects TRBV20-1 to TRBJ2-7, with a weak D call TRBD1 (5 bases). Germline V gene data show CDR1 as DFQATT and CDR2 as SNEGSKA (reference sequence). The CDR3 is made up of 15 amino acids. V shed 5 bases and J shed 6 bases, with 23 bases lying between them. CDR3 amino acids: CSAPPTGQAGSEQYF. CDR3 nucleotides: TGCAGTGCTCCACCCACCGGACAAGCTGGCTCCGAGCAGTACTTC.

This clonotype was picked up a small number of times. The CDR3: CASSPPSGQGTGYTF. The CDR3 bases are TGTGCCAGCTCACCCCCATCTGGACAGGGGACAGGCTACACCTTC. The chain recombines TRBV18 with TRBJ1-2; 9 bases line up with TRBD1. The V gene's germline CDR1 is KGHSH and CDR2 LQKENI. The V and J ends lost 3 bases and 8 bases, in that order; junction bases with no gene match: 10. This CDR3 is 15 amino acids long.

This clonotype was seen ten or more times. This chain connects TRBV23-1 to TRBJ1-1; no firm D call. TRBV23-1 is an open reading frame, and its role is uncertain. This CDR3 comprises 9 residues. V was trimmed by 7 bases and J by 8 bases, leaving 5 bases between them. CDR3 in DNA: TGCGCCAGCAACGGGGAAGCTTTCTTT. Translated, it gives CASNGEAFF.

This clonotype was detected many times. J is TRBJ2-1 and V is TRBV5-1; D is possibly TRBD1 (5 bases). Germline assignment: CDR1 SGHRS and CDR2 YFSETQ. Trimming cost V 4 bases and J 7 bases, with 12 bases left between them. The CDR3 covers 13 residues. As DNA, the CDR3 is TGCGCCAGCAGCCCCGACAGTAAAAATGAGCAGTTCTTC. It yields the protein CASSPDSKNEQFF.

The chain combines TRBV10-1 with TRBJ1-6, with D unresolved. The CDR3 length is 13 residues. The V gene's germline CDR1 is WNHNN and CDR2 SYGVQD (reference sequence). With 5 bases removed from V and 1 base from J, the gap between germline ends came to 3 bases. This CDR3 is CASSRSYNSPLHF. For the CDR3, the DNA is TGCGCCAGCAGTCGGTCCTATAATTCACCCCTCCACTTT.

Only a few counts were recorded for this clonotype. The chain employs TRBV5-1 and TRBJ2-7, with 7 bases matching TRBD1. The germline V gene encodes CDR1 SGHRS and CDR2 YFSETQ. This CDR3 comprises 13 residues. V shed 3 bases, J shed 4 bases, and the junction held 4 bases outside the gene matches. The CDR3 region has the DNA TGCGCCAGCAGCTATCCGACAGGGTACGAGCAGTACTTC. Translated, it gives CASSYPTGYEQYF.

The chain has TRBV6-2 or TRBV6-3 and TRBJ2-7; a weak D match, TRBD2 (6 bases). Trimming removed 0 bases at V and 4 bases at J, with 7 bases between. The germline V gene has CDR1 MNHEY and CDR2 SVGEGT. The CDR3 totals 13 residues. This chain's CDR3 is CASSYSTRYEQYF. The CDR3 DNA sequence: TGTGCCAGCAGTTACTCGACTAGGTACGAGCAGTACTTC.

This chain connects TRBV20-1 to TRBJ2-1, with 7 bases matching TRBD2. Per the germline V gene, CDR1 is DFQATT and CDR2 is SNEGSKA (reference sequence). This CDR3 has 12 residues. V lost 1 base to trimming and J lost 6 bases; unmatched junction nucleotides: 0. Here the CDR3 DNA reads TGCAGTGCTAGAGGACTAGCCAATGAGCAGTTCTTC. Its protein product is CSARGLANEQFF.

This clonotype appeared a few times. The chain joins TRBV4-2 to TRBJ2-7; 10 positions match TRBD2. With 0 bases clipped from V and 5 bases from J, the junction kept 7 bases outside the gene matches. The germline CDR1 and CDR2 sequences are LGHNA and YNFKEQ. CDR3 length equals 16 residues. The CDR3 spells CASSQDRSGRLDEQYF. CDR3 nucleotides: TGTGCCAGCAGCCAAGACCGTAGCGGGAGGCTCGACGAGCAGTACTTC.

This clonotype was detected ten times or more. The rearrangement links TRBV12-3 or TRBV12-4 to TRBJ1-1, with D possibly being TRBD1 (6 bases). The CDR3 spans 15 residues. V was trimmed by 6 bases and J by 7 bases, leaving 21 bases between them. CDR3 in amino acids: CASRFAQGAVGEAFF. DNA for the CDR3: TGTGCCAGCAGATTTGCACAGGGCGCTGTTGGTGAAGCTTTCTTT.

Comment on this clonotype: Without the conserved terminal phenylalanine or tryptophan, this CDR3 likely stems from a read error. This chain connects TRBV9 to TRBJ2-5; TRBD1 matches 7 bases. V lost 4 bases and J lost 3; bases outside the gene matches: 6. The CDR3 has 14 residues. Germline V lookup: CDR1 SGDLS, CDR2 YYNGEE. The CDR3 spells CASSPTGQKETQYS. CDR3 nucleotide sequence: TGTGCCAGCAGCCCAACGGGACAGAAAGAGACCCAGTACTCC.

V gene TRBV7-2 combines with J gene TRBJ1-5; D is perhaps TRBD1 (5 bases). Trimming shortened V by 3 bases and J by 3 bases, and 12 bases separated the two germline ends. CDR1 is SGHTA, CDR2 FQGNSA, per germline. The CDR3 contains 15 residues. CDR3 amino acids: CASSFYGAFNQPQHF. The CDR3 coding sequence is TGTGCCAGCAGCTTCTACGGGGCGTTCAATCAGCCCCAGCATTTT.

This clonotype was seen just once. The J gene is TRBJ2-5, the V gene TRBV3-1, with TRBD2 matching 11 bases. Germline CDR1 reads LGHDT; CDR2 reads YNNKEL (reference sequence). With V trimmed by 8 bases and J by 4 bases, 6 bases remained unmatched. This CDR3 region has 14 residues. In DNA form, the CDR3 reads TGTGCCAGCGCACAAGGGACTAGCGGAGAGACCCAGTACTTC. The encoded protein is CASAQGTSGETQYF.

A few counts support this clonotype. The rearrangement joins TRBV29-1 to TRBJ2-5; D tentatively reads TRBD1 or TRBD2 (6 bases each). The ends were cut back, 4 bases at V and 5 bases at J, with 14 bases in the middle. This CDR3 contains 13 residues. Germline loops: CDR1 SQVTM, CDR2 ANQGSEA. CDR3 DNA sequence: TGCAGCGTTGTTCCGGGGGCTAGTGAGACCCAGTACTTC. Its translation: CSVVPGASETQYF. The full variable domain, with the rest looked up from reference TRBV29-1 and TRBJ2-5, is SAVISQKPSRDICQRGTSLTIQCQVDSQVTMMFWYRQQPGQSLTLIATANQGSEATYESGFVIDKFPISRPNLTFSTLTVSNMSPEDSSIYLCSVVPGASETQYFGPGTRLLVL.

The chain is built from TRBV7-9 and TRBJ2-7, with D uncertain. The CDR3 is made up of 12 amino acids. Germline V gives CDR1 SEHNR, CDR2 FQNEAQ (reference sequence). Trimming cost V 7 bases and J 6 bases, with 13 bases left between them. CDR3 nucleotide sequence: TGTGCCAGCACCCCTCACGGAACCGAGCAGTACTTC. Protein sequence: CASTPHGTEQYF.